These T cell receptor beta chains were read from a single sample in a study of T cells in Graves' hyperthyroidism and ophthalmopathy. TCRdb re-analysed the multiplex PCR reads in MiXCR, keeping a single row per CDR3 protein. The sample comprises more than 550,000 distinct CDR3 sequences, around 20% of which are singletons, and 16% rests with the top ten. Specimen: blood. The receptors derive from a woman in her forties or fifties with Graves' hyperthyroidism that later progressed to Graves' ophthalmopathy. Each CDR3 is given with its conserved first and last residue. A D gene is named only where the DNA matches it firmly. Part of the rows lack a size; the others show once, few, many or a class for expanded clones.

NA	TRBJ1-3	TRBV30	NA	TGTGCCTGCAAAACCTCTGGAAACACCATATATTTT	CACKTSGNTIYF
NA	TRBJ2-7	TRBV11-1	many	TGTGCCAGCAGCTTAGGGTCCAACACAGCCTACGAGCAGTACTTC	CASSLGSNTAYEQYF
NA	TRBJ2-5	TRBV30	many	TGTGCCTGGAGCGAGGGGAGCGAGGAGACCCAGTACTTC	CAWSEGSEETQYF
TRBD2	TRBJ2-5	TRBV24-1	NA	TGTGCCACCAGTGATTCCAAGGGACTAGACCAAGAGACCCAGTACTTC	CATSDSKGLDQETQYF
NA	TRBJ2-1	TRBV19	NA	TGTGCCAGTAGTATTCCTTGGGCCAAGGAGCAGTTCTTC	CASSIPWAKEQFF
NA	TRBJ2-1	TRBV5-4	few	TGTGCCAGCAGCCCGCAGGGTCTCTCCTACAATGAGCAGTTCTTC	CASSPQGLSYNEQFF
NA	TRBJ2-3	TRBV6-2/TRBV6-3	NA	TGTGCCAGCAGTGCGCAGGGTATGGGCACAGATACGCAGTATTTT	CASSAQGMGTDTQYF
TRBD1	TRBJ1-5	TRBV30	many	TGTGCCTGGAGCAACAGGGGTAATCAGCCCCAGCATTTT	CAWSNRGNQPQHF
TRBD1	TRBJ1-5	TRBV7-6	few	TGTGCCAGCAGCGCCTGGACAGGGGTAGATCAGCCCCAGCATTTT	CASSAWTGVDQPQHF
NA	TRBJ1-6	TRBV6-1	many	TGTGCCAGCAGTTCCCAGGGTGCGGGTTCACCCCTCCACTTT	CASSSQGAGSPLHF
NA	TRBJ2-2	TRBV7-9	NA	TGTGCCAGGTCGCGAGACTCCACGAACACCGGGGAGCTGTTTTTT	CARSRDSTNTGELFF
NA	TRBJ2-3	TRBV19	NA	TGTGCCAGTAGTTCGCCGGGGGTGCGCACAGATACGCAGTATTTT	CASSSPGVRTDTQYF
NA	TRBJ1-2	TRBV12-3/TRBV12-4	many	TGTGCCAGCAGCTCTGGGACGGATCTTACTAACTATGGCTACACCTTC	CASSSGTDLTNYGYTF
NA	TRBJ1-5	TRBV4-1	NA	TGCGCCAGCAGCCAATCAAGGGTTACGAGTGGCAATCAGCCCCAGCATTTT	CASSQSRVTSGNQPQHF
NA	TRBJ2-1	TRBV28	few	TGTGCCGTTCGGGGCAATGAGCAGTTCTTC	CAVRGNEQFF
TRBD1	TRBJ2-7	TRBV29-1	few	TGCAGCGTTGCTCGGACAGGGGTGAACGAGCAGTACTTC	CSVARTGVNEQYF
NA	TRBJ1-1	TRBV7-3	NA	TGTGCCAGCAGCTTAATTGGCGATATGAACACTGAAGCTTTCTTT	CASSLIGDMNTEAFF
TRBD2	TRBJ2-1	TRBV2	many	TGTGCCAGCAGTTGGGGACTAATTCTTTCCTACAATGAGCAGTTCTTC	CASSWGLILSYNEQFF
TRBD1	TRBJ1-5	TRBV19	NA	TGTGCCAGTAGTATAGGGACAGGGGGCCGTTATCAGCCCCAGCATTTT	CASSIGTGGRYQPQHF
TRBD1	TRBJ1-2	TRBV11-2	many	TGTGCCAGCAGCTTAGGGGGAGGAGGGGGCACGGATGGCTACACCTTC	CASSLGGGGGTDGYTF
TRBD2	TRBJ2-7	TRBV5-1	few	TGCGCCAGCAGCTTGAGTAGCGGGGGGTACTCCTACGAGCAGTACTTC	CASSLSSGGYSYEQYF
NA	TRBJ1-1	TRBV4-1	NA	TGCGCCAGCAGCCAAGATCAAACTGCCAATGAAGCTTTCTTT	CASSQDQTANEAFF
NA	TRBJ2-5	TRBV30	many	TGTGCCTGGAGTGTATGGGCGAGAGAGACCCAGTACTTC	CAWSVWARETQYF
NA	TRBJ1-4	TRBV5-1	few	TGCGCCAGCGCTTTGACAGCAACTAATGAAAAACTGTTTTTT	CASALTATNEKLFF
NA	TRBJ1-6	TRBV11-3	NA	TGTGCCAGCGCGGGGGTTATTTTCCGGGTTCAGCATAATTCACCCCTCCACTTT	CASAGVIFRVQHNSPLHF
NA	TRBJ1-1	TRBV6-1	NA	TGTGCCAGCACCCCGTCAGGGGTTTTAAGGTCGGGGTTCCGGAAGAACACTGAAGCTTTCTTT	CASTPSGVLRSGFRKNTEAFF
NA	TRBJ1-5	TRBV6-1	many	TGTGCCAGCGGACCCTTTGTCGGCCCCCCCTCGAATCAGCCCCAGCATTTT	CASGPFVGPPSNQPQHF
TRBD1	TRBJ1-5	TRBV7-9	many	TGTGCCAGCAGCCCAGGGGGGAGCCATCAGCCCCAGCATTTT	CASSPGGSHQPQHF
NA	TRBJ1-1	TRBV5-1	many	TGCGCCAGCAGCTTGAGGTCGACAGCGAACACTGAAGCTTTCTTT	CASSLRSTANTEAFF
NA	TRBJ1-4	TRBV15	few	TGTGCCACCAGCAGAGATCTTGGCGGAAATGAAAAACTGTTTTTT	CATSRDLGGNEKLFF
NA	TRBJ2-5	TRBV27	few	TGTGCCAGCAGTTTAGAAATGAGTGGGGAGACCCAGTACTTC	CASSLEMSGETQYF
NA	TRBJ1-5	TRBV5-8	many	TGTGCCAGCAGCAATAAAGGACCCGGGGGCAATCAGCCCCAGCATTTT	CASSNKGPGGNQPQHF
NA	TRBJ2-2	TRBV24-1	few	TGTGCCACCAGTGATACCCGATTAAATACCGGGGAGCTGTTTTTT	CATSDTRLNTGELFF
NA	TRBJ1-6	TRBV6-1	NA	TGTGCCAGCAGTGATGGGCCGGATTATTCACCCCTCCACTTT	CASSDGPDYSPLHF
TRBD1	TRBJ2-2	TRBV10-3	few	TGTGCCATCAGTGAGGCAGGGGGCGGTACCGGGGAGCTGTTTTTT	CAISEAGGGTGELFF
NA	TRBJ1-1	TRBV5-1	many	TGCGCCAGCAGCTTGGCCCCCGCGGACTTCGAAGCTTTCTTT	CASSLAPADFEAFF
NA	TRBJ1-2	TRBV27	NA	TGTGCCAGCAGTACGCACATCGAATCTAACTATGGCTACACCTTC	CASSTHIESNYGYTF
NA	TRBJ1-5	TRBV9	NA	TGTGCCAGCAGCGTAGGTTGGGAAGGGCAGCCCCAGCATTTT	CASSVGWEGQPQHF
TRBD2	TRBJ2-3	TRBV7-9	few	TGTGCCAGCAGCACGGCGGGGGGGCCAGATACGCAGTATTTT	CASSTAGGPDTQYF
NA	TRBJ1-1	TRBV4-1	NA	TGCGCCAGCAGCCGAAGCGGGTCGAACACTGAAGCTTTCTTT	CASSRSGSNTEAFF
NA	TRBJ2-5	TRBV5-1	NA	TGCGCCAGCAGCTTGGAGTCACAGGGTCAGGAGACCCAGTACTTC	CASSLESQGQETQYF
TRBD1	TRBJ1-1	TRBV12-3/TRBV12-4	many	TGTGCCAGCAGTGGCGGACAGGGGGGAGGTGAGAACACTGAAGCTTTCTTT	CASSGGQGGGENTEAFF
NA	TRBJ1-2	TRBV18	many	TGTGCCAGCTCACCTGTTGAAGGGACCTATGGCTACACCTTC	CASSPVEGTYGYTF
NA	TRBJ2-5	TRBV6-1	few	TGTGCCAGCAGCGCACGAGGAGAGACCCAGTACTTC	CASSARGETQYF
NA	TRBJ1-2	TRBV12-3/TRBV12-4	NA	TGTGCCAGCAGTAAAATTGGTCCACAAAATAACTATGGCTACACCTTC	CASSKIGPQNNYGYTF
NA	TRBJ1-1	TRBV5-1	many	TGCGCCAGCAGCCCCGCACGCACGAAGAACACTGAAGCTTTCTTT	CASSPARTKNTEAFF
TRBD1	TRBJ1-2	TRBV29-1	NA	TGCAGCGGTGACAGGGGGCAGGGAGGCTACACCTTC	CSGDRGQGGYTF
NA	TRBJ1-5	TRBV20-1	many	TGCAGTGCTCCAGGGGTGAGCAATCAGCCCCAGCATTTT	CSAPGVSNQPQHF
NA	TRBJ1-1	TRBV10-1	many	TGCGCCAGCTCGGACAGCCCCCTGAACACTGAAGCTTTCTTT	CASSDSPLNTEAFF
NA	TRBJ2-2	TRBV20-1	NA	TGCAGTGCTTGGCGACAGTTGAACACCGGGGAGCTGTTTTTT	CSAWRQLNTGELFF
NA	TRBJ2-7	TRBV12-3/TRBV12-4	NA	TGTGCCAGCAGTTTGGAGGCCCACGAGCAGTACTTC	CASSLEAHEQYF
TRBD2	TRBJ2-3	TRBV12-3/TRBV12-4	many	TGTGCCAGCAGACGGGGGGGGCCGACAGATACGCAGTATTTT	CASRRGGPTDTQYF
NA	TRBJ2-2	TRBV7-9	NA	TGTGCCAGCAGCTCGACAGGATACACCGGGGAGCTGTTTTTT	CASSSTGYTGELFF